The 15 T cell receptor beta chains given below trace back to one sample, sequenced in a study. TCRdb redid the calling of the 5' RACE reads with MiXCR, one entry per CDR3 protein. The repertoire consists of approximately 29,000 distinct CDR3 sequences, with roughly 24% occurring once and the leading ten covering 3.5% to 4%. Sample: naive CD4+ T cells sorted from a lymph node. Described subset: naive CD4+ T cells, CD4+CD45RA+CD25-. All receptors come from a female donor with breast cancer.

On this clonotype itself: The germline gene is not matched at one end of the junction; a read error may be the cause. V and J are TRBV24-1 and TRBJ2-2; tentative D call: TRBD1 (6 bases). This CDR3 is 17 amino acids long. The germline V gene has CDR1 KGHDR and CDR2 SFDVKD. CDR3: CATSDFGPGANTEELFF. The CDR3, as DNA: TGTGCCACCAGTGATTTTGGTCCAGGGGCGAACACCGAGGAGCTGTTTTTT.

The chain couples TRBV4-1 to TRBJ2-7, with a tentative D call TRBD1 (6 bases). V was clipped by 1 base and J by 6 bases, with 13 bases between them. Germline V gene lookup returns CDR1 MGHRA and CDR2 YSYEKL. The CDR3 runs to 14 residues. CDR3 in DNA: TGCGCCAGCAGCCAAGTACAGGGAAGAGGCGAGCAGTACTTC. Residues: CASSQVQGRGEQYF.

The chain recombines TRBV4-1 with TRBJ2-7, with TRBD2 as a possible D gene (7 bases). V was clipped by 1 base and J by 5 bases, with 15 bases between them. The germline CDR1 and CDR2 sequences are MGHRA and YSYEKL. The CDR3 contains 15 residues. The CDR3 reads CASSQARGAKHEQYF. The CDR3, as DNA: TGCGCCAGCAGCCAAGCTCGGGGGGCGAAACACGAGCAGTACTTC.

V and J are TRBV5-1 and TRBJ2-7; no reliable D call. The V gene's germline CDR1 is SGHRS and CDR2 YFSETQ. The CDR3 loop spans 16 amino acids. V dropped 0 bases and J dropped 0 bases, with 13 bases sitting between them. The CDR3 DNA is TGCGCCAGCAGCTTGGTGCTCGGGCCTAGCTCCTACGAGCAGTACTTC. This codes for CASSLVLGPSSYEQYF.

This chain connects TRBV9 to TRBJ1-2, with no clear D. This CDR3 spans 14 amino acids. Trimming stripped 0 bases from V and 6 bases from J, with 12 bases between. CDR1 and CDR2 (germline): SGDLS, YYNGEE. The CDR3 nucleotides read TGTGCCAGCAGCGTAGGTCGGGAATTCGATGGCTACACCTTC. Its translation is CASSVGREFDGYTF.

There are a few counts of this clonotype. This chain connects TRBV20-1 to TRBJ1-4, with unresolved D. The CDR3 is made up of 17 amino acids. Trimming stripped 0 bases from V and 2 bases from J, with 16 bases between. Germline lookup yields CDR1 DFQATT and CDR2 SNEGSKA (reference sequence). CDR3 coding DNA: TGCAGTGCTAGAGATCCCTCAAGGCTAGGGACTAATGAAAAACTGTTTTTT. As protein: CSARDPSRLGTNEKLFF.

This clonotype was detected many times. This chain uses TRBV7-3 with TRBJ2-5, with D possibly TRBD2 on 6 matching bases. The CDR3 consists of 15 residues. Looked up from germline, CDR1 is SGHTA and CDR2 is FQGTGA. Deletions cut 2 bases from V and 5 bases from J, with 15 bases between. The CDR3 loop is CASSLHAGGVETQYF. The CDR3 region has the DNA TGTGCCAGCAGCTTACATGCGGGCGGGGTGGAGACCCAGTACTTC.

As regards this clonotype: A much larger clone lies a single base off, so this may be a read error. The rearrangement uses TRBV7-3 and TRBJ2-2; 8 positions match TRBD1. The CDR3 is 16 residues long. V dropped 5 bases and J dropped 3; count of bases not matched to a gene: 8. CDR1 and CDR2 from the germline V gene are SGHTA and FQGTGA. The CDR3 here is CASSQYGTGDTGELFF. In DNA form, the CDR3 reads TGTGCCAGCAGCCAATACGGGACAGGCGACACCGGGGAGCTGTTTTTT.

For this clonotype: Mismatch with germline at one junction end may stem from a read error. CDR3 nucleotides: TGTGCCAGCAGTAACGGGACAGGTGCCGGGGCCAACGTCCTGACCTTC. Protein: CASSNGTGAGANVLTF. This chain joins TRBV6-6 and TRBJ2-6; 8 bases fit TRBD1. The CDR3 runs 16 residues. The germline V gene encodes CDR1 MNHNY and CDR2 SVGAGI (reference sequence).

The chain combines TRBV10-3 with TRBJ2-3, with 13 bases matching TRBD2. This CDR3 is 17 amino acids long. Per germline, CDR1 ENHRY and CDR2 SYGVKD. V was clipped by 2 bases and J by 5 bases; unmatched bases: 7. Written as DNA, the CDR3 is TGTGCCATCAGTGAGCCCGGACTAGCGGGAGTACGAGATACGCAGTATTTT. This encodes CAISEPGLAGVRDTQYF.

This clonotype was found a few times. This chain connects TRBV5-1 to TRBJ2-5; tentative D call: TRBD2 (5 bases). Germline lookup yields CDR1 SGHRS and CDR2 YFSETQ. Trimming shortened V by 0 bases and J by 9 bases, and 15 bases separated the two germline ends. The CDR3 contains 14 residues. The CDR3 protein is CASSLDAPSGAQYF. CDR3 coding DNA: TGCGCCAGCAGCTTGGATGCCCCCTCCGGGGCCCAGTACTTC.

This clonotype was counted many times. The chain carries TRBV12-3 or TRBV12-4 and TRBJ2-3; maybe TRBD2 (6 bases). The CDR3 has 14 amino acids. V was pared by 5 bases and J by 2 bases, with 11 bases between. Written as DNA, the CDR3 is TGTGCCAGCAGTCCGACTAGGCCCACAGATACGCAGTATTTT. This sequence encodes CASSPTRPTDTQYF.

This rearrangement joins TRBV7-2 to TRBJ1-2; TRBD1 matches 7 bases. In germline, CDR1 is SGHTA, CDR2 FQGNSA. The CDR3 totals 18 residues. V was pared by 2 bases and J by 5 bases, with 17 bases of the junction left unmatched. Here the CDR3 DNA reads TGTGCCAGCAGCTTATTCATTATGGACTCCAGGGGGTTTTATGGCTACACCTTC. This gives the protein CASSLFIMDSRGFYGYTF.

The chain uses TRBV4-2 and TRBJ2-3; 16 bases line up with TRBD2. The CDR3 spans 18 residues. Germline CDR1 LGHNA, CDR2 YNFKEQ. V lost 4 bases and J lost 5; bases outside the gene matches: 9. The CDR3 reads CASSRGTSGRAPVDTQYF. CDR3 in DNA: TGTGCCAGCAGCCGTGGGACTAGCGGGAGGGCCCCAGTAGATACGCAGTATTTT.

This clonotype has a count of ten or more. The J gene is TRBJ2-7, the V gene TRBV5-1; tentative D call: TRBD2 (5 bases). Germline V lookup: CDR1 SGHRS, CDR2 YFSETQ. The germline V and J ends were trimmed by 1 base and 0 bases, with 8 bases remaining between them. The CDR3 has 14 residues. CDR3 amino acids: CASSLNGISYEQYF. CDR3 sequence (DNA): TGCGCCAGCAGCTTGAACGGGATCTCCTACGAGCAGTACTTC.